This TCR beta chain was observed in a study of vaccination effects on CD4 cells after COVID-19. Points from the study as a whole: Late after vaccination, infection- and vaccine-induced clones showed marked clonal contraction. Researchers reported few convalescent patients and no early post-infection timepoints in the study.

Viral peptide pools were used in the ViraFEST assay to expand antigen-specific CD4+ T cells, and sequencing came afterward. Culturing for roughly 9 days preceded CD4+ T cell isolation. No vaccinee had earlier SARS-CoV-2 infection, and nucleocapsid antibodies were negative. PBMC were cultured at around 2 million per well with around 9.2 IU/ml IL-2 and 9.5 to 10 ug/ml peptides. On day 3 and again on day 7, half the medium was replaced with IL-2 medium. Produced via immunoSEQ multiplex PCR; TCRdb's table is partial and in-frame only. The sample shows roughly 41,000 clones, about 70% of them seen only once. In its sample, this clone was seen once. Its antigen is not known. The receptor's source is a human donor who received a COVID-19 vaccine. The source was CD4+ T cells from PBMCs cultured with HCoV-OC43 spike peptides, collected before COVID-19 vaccination. Indicated subset: HCoV-OC43 spike overlapping peptide pool stimulation.

The CDR3 bases are TGTGCCAGCAGTTACCCGGATACGCAGTATTTT. Encoded protein: CASSYPDTQYF. The V call is TRBV6-2 or TRBV6-3, the J call TRBJ2-3; D unclear. Germline CDR1 and CDR2: MNHEY and SVGEGT. CDR3 length: 11 residues. V was trimmed by 2 bases and J by 6 bases, leaving 3 bases between them.